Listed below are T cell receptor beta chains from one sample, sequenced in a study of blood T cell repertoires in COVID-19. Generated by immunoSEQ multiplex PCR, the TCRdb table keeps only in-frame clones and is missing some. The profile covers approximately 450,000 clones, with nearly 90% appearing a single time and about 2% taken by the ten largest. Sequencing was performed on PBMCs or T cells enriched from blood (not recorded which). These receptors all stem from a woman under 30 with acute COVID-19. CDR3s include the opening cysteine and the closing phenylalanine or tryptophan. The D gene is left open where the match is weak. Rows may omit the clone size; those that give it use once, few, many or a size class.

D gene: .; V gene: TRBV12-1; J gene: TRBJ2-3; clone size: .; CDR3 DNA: TGTGCCAGCATGAGTCAGTATTTT; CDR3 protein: CASMSQYF
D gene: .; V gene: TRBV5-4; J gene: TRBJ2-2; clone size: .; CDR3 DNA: TGTGCCAGCAGCTACGCCGGGACACTGAACACCGGGGAGCTGTTTTTT; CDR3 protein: CASSYAGTLNTGELFF
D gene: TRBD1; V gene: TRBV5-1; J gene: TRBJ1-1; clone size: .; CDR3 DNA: TGCGCCAGCAGTTATGGTGGGACAGGGGGCGGGAACACTGAAGCTTTCTTT; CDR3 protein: CASSYGGTGGGNTEAFF
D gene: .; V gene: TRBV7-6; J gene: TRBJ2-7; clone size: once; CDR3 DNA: TGTGCCAGCAGCTTAAGGGGAGAGGGGGGGCCTTACGAGCAGTACTTC; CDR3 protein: CASSLRGEGGPYEQYF
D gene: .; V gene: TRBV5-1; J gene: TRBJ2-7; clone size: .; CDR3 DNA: TGCGCCAGCAGCTCCTCCTCCTACGAGCAGTACTTC; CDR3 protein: CASSSSSYEQYF
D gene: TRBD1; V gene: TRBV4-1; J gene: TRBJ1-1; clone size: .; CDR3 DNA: TGCGCCAGCAGCCACCCCCGGGACAGGGGGCTTAACACTGAAGCTTTCTTT; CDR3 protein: CASSHPRDRGLNTEAFF
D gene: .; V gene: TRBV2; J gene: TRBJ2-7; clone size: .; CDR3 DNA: TGTGCCAGCAGTGAAGCTGTCGGGAGCACCTACGAGCAGTACTTC; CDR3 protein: CASSEAVGSTYEQYF
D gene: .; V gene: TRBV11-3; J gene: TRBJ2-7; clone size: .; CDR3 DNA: TGTGCCAGCAGCTTAGAGCCCAGGCAAACCTACGAGCAGTACTTC; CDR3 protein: CASSLEPRQTYEQYF
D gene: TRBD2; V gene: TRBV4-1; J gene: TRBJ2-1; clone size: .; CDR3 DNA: TGCGCCAGCAGCAACCTAGCGGGAGTCGATGAGCAGTTCTTC; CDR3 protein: CASSNLAGVDEQFF
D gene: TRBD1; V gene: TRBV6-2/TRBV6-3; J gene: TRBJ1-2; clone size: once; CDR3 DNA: TGTGCCAGCAGTTCAACAGGGGGCTTAGGTGGCTACACCTTC; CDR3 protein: CASSSTGGLGGYTF
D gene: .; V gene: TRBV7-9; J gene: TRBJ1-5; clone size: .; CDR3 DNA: TGTGCCAGCAGCTTAGCAGGTTGGGACACAAATCAGCCCCAGCATTTT; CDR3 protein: CASSLAGWDTNQPQHF
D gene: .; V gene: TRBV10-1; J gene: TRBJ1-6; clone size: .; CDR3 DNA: TGCGCCAGCCAACGAACCAGGGATTCACCCCTCCACTTT; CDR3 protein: CASQRTRDSPLHF